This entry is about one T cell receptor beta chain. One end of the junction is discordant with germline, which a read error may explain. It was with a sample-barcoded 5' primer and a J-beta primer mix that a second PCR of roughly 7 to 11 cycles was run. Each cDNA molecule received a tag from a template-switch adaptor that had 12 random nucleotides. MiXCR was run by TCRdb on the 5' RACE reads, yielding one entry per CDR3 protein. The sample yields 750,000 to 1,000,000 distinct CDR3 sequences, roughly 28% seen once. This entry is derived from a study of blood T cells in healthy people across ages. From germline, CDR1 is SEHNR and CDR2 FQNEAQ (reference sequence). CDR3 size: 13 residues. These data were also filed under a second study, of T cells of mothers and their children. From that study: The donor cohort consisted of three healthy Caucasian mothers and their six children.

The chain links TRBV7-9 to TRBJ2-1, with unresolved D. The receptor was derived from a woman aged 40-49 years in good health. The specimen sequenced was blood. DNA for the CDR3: TGTGCCAGCCGCTTACGGCAGCAAGAGACCCAGTTCTTC. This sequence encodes CASRLRQQETQFF. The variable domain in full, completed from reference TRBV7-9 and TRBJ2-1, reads DTGVSQNPRHKITKRGQNVTFRCDPISEHNRLYWYRQTLGQGPEFLTYFQNEAQLEKSRLLSDRFSAERPKGSFSTLEIQRTEQGDSAMYLCASRLRQQETQFFGPGTRLTVL.